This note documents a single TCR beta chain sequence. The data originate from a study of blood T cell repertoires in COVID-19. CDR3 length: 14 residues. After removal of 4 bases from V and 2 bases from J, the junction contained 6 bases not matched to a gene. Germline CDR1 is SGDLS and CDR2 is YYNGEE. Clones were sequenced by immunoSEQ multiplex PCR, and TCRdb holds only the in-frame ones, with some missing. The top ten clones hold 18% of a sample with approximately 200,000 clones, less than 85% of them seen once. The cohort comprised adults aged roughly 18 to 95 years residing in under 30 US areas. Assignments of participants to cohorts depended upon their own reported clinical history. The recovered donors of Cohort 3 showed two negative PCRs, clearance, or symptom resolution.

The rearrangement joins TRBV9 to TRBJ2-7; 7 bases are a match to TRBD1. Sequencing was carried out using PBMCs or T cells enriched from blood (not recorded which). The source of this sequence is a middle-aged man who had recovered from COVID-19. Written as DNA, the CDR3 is TGTGCCAGCAGCCCCGGGACAGTGCCCTACGAGCAGTACTTC. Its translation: CASSPGTVPYEQYF.